A selection of T cell receptor beta chains follows, all from one sample in a study of low-dose radiotherapy and immunotherapy resistance in tumors. TCRdb re-called the reads through MiXCR, storing one row per CDR3 protein. The sample consists of just over 90,000 distinct CDR3 sequences, under 25% of them appearing once. The sample here was PBMCs, taken after low-dose radiotherapy plus immunotherapy. The receptors originated from a female donor with ovarian cancer. CDR3s include the opening cysteine and the closing phenylalanine or tryptophan. Fields, in order: D gene, J gene, clone size, V gene, CDR3 protein, CDR3 DNA. The D gene is left open where the match is weak. Clone size is not always given. Where it is, it says once, few, many or a class for expanded clones.

- TRBJ2-1 many TRBV30 CAWSPGWASNEQFF TGTGCCTGGAGTCCGGGGTGGGCTTCCAATGAGCAGTTCTTC
TRBD2 TRBJ2-7 many TRBV20-1 CSAAPRGLATHEQYF TGCAGTGCCGCACCGAGGGGACTAGCGACCCACGAGCAGTACTTC
- TRBJ2-6 once TRBV5-6 CATSDWAGANVLTF TGTGCCACCAGCGATTGGGCTGGGGCCAACGTCCTGACTTTC
TRBD2 TRBJ2-1 many TRBV7-3 CASSFTSGSINEQFF TGTGCCAGCAGCTTTACTAGCGGGAGTATCAATGAGCAGTTCTTC
TRBD1 TRBJ1-1 many TRBV19 CASSPGTAMNTEAFF TGTGCCAGTAGCCCAGGGACAGCCATGAACACTGAAGCTTTCTTT
TRBD2 TRBJ2-3 many TRBV5-8 CASSPVSGGTRSTDTQYF TGTGCCAGCAGCCCGGTGTCGGGGGGAACTAGAAGCACAGATACGCAGTATTTT
TRBD1 TRBJ1-5 many TRBV2 CASSQRTGLGNQPQHF TGTGCCAGCAGCCAAAGGACAGGCCTGGGCAATCAGCCCCAGCATTTT
TRBD2 TRBJ2-1 many TRBV12-3/TRBV12-4 CASSRTSGSSYNEQFF TGTGCCAGCAGCCGGACTAGCGGGAGCTCCTACAATGAGCAGTTCTTC
- TRBJ2-6 many TRBV12-3/TRBV12-4 CASSFRFDSGANVLTF TGTGCCAGCAGTTTCCGTTTTGACTCTGGGGCCAACGTCCTGACTTTC
- TRBJ2-5 - TRBV7-6 CASSRPQETQYF TGTGCTAGCAGCCGACCGCAAGAGACCCAGTACTTC
- TRBJ1-2 many TRBV7-9 CASSLGGGAYGYTF TGTGCCAGCAGTTTAGGTGGTGGGGCATATGGCTACACCTTC
TRBD1 TRBJ2-7 - TRBV6-5 CASSYEGQGTYEQYF TGTGCCAGCAGTTACGAGGGACAGGGAACCTACGAGCAGTACTTC
- TRBJ2-5 many TRBV5-1 CASSLGGYSQETQYF TGCGCCAGCAGCTTAGGCGGGTATTCACAAGAGACCCAGTACTTC
- TRBJ2-3 many TRBV6-6 CASSYPDLQGSTDTQYF TGTGCCAGCAGTTACCCGGACCTCCAGGGGAGCACAGATACGCAGTATTTT
- TRBJ2-7 many TRBV28 CASSFAGLYEQYF TGTGCCAGCAGTTTCGCAGGGCTCTACGAGCAGTACTTC
- TRBJ1-2 many TRBV30 CAWSATGYGYTF TGTGCCTGGAGTGCGACAGGTTATGGCTACACCTTC
- TRBJ2-4 few TRBV5-6 CASSLGVAPGGVIQYF TGTGCCAGCAGCTTGGGGGTAGCCCCCGGGGGTGTCATTCAGTACTTC
- TRBJ1-5 many TRBV6-1 CASSEALSRGQPQHF TGTGCCAGCAGTGAAGCCCTATCGAGGGGTCAGCCCCAGCATTTT
- TRBJ2-1 many TRBV4-2 CASSQDPLVSNEQFF TGTGCCAGCAGCCAAGACCCCCTAGTGTCCAATGAGCAGTTCTTC
- TRBJ1-2 many TRBV6-2/TRBV6-3 CASRLLGGDGGYTF TGTGCCAGCAGACTCTTGGGGGGGGACGGTGGCTACACCTTC
TRBD1 TRBJ1-5 - TRBV12-3/TRBV12-4 CASSLGTGTESNQPQHF TGTGCCAGCAGTTTGGGTACCGGGACAGAAAGCAATCAGCCCCAGCATTTT
- TRBJ2-4 many TRBV6-2/TRBV6-3 CASSYGPENIQYF TGTGCCAGCAGTTACGGGCCCGAAAACATTCAGTACTTC
TRBD2 TRBJ2-7 many TRBV5-1 CASSLSGRGGYEQYF TGCGCCAGCAGCTTGAGCGGGAGGGGCGGCTACGAGCAGTACTTC
TRBD1 TRBJ2-3 - TRBV6-1 CASSPGQGSTDTQYF TGTGCCAGCAGCCCGGGACAGGGCAGCACAGATACGCAGTATTTT
- TRBJ1-6 many TRBV4-3 CASSQESVTRVAYSPLHF TGCGCCAGCAGCCAAGAAAGCGTCACGAGAGTTGCGTATTCACCCCTCCACTTT
TRBD2 TRBJ2-1 many TRBV12-3/TRBV12-4 CASRAGGNEQFF TGTGCCAGCAGGGCGGGAGGCAATGAGCAGTTCTTC
- TRBJ2-3 - TRBV28 CAGRATYSTDTQYF TGTGCGGGAAGGGCTACTTATTCCACAGATACGCAGTATTTT
TRBD1 TRBJ2-2 many TRBV5-1 CASKTGIGNIRSTGELFF TGCGCCAGCAAGACAGGGATTGGGAATATTCGGAGCACCGGGGAGCTGTTTTTT
- TRBJ2-5 many TRBV7-2 CASSSGRVQETQYF TGTGCCAGCAGCTCTGGCAGAGTTCAAGAGACCCAGTACTTC
TRBD2 TRBJ2-1 many TRBV9 CASSSRTSGNEQFF TGTGCCAGCAGCTCCAGGACTAGCGGCAATGAGCAGTTCTTC
- TRBJ1-2 many TRBV6-8 CASSEGGIGGYTF TGTGCCAGCAGTGAAGGCGGGATAGGGGGCTACACCTTC